The sequence of this T cell receptor (beta chain) was determined in a study of identical twins (dated by TCRdb to about 2016). Concerning the study at large: The study deep-sequenced TCR alpha and beta repertoires from monozygotic twins, unrelated adults of various ages and cord blood to test whether fetal clonotypes persist. Replicate twin experiments were performed at different times using different library preparation protocols to rule out contamination.

Every donor in the study was a healthy Caucasian. Three pairs of female monozygotic twins, all aged roughly 18 to 29 years, were included in the twin cohort. Positive isolation kits from Invitrogen were used to isolate the CD4+ and CD8+ T cell populations. Details on this clonotype: The target of this receptor is not known. Qualities for individual bases were not recorded, and no much larger clone is one base off.

Overall study outcomes, separate from this receptor: Out-of-frame TCR alpha sequences shared between twins showed an excess of low generation-probability sequences compared with coincidental sharing between unrelated individuals. Abundant cord blood beta clonotypes had fewer insertions, young adult naive repertoires showed a similar but weaker trend, and memory repertoires showed no such trend. Excess twin sharing in beta out-of-frame sequences was weaker because fewer shared sequences lowered the signal-to-noise ratio. Conclusions relied on cross-sectional statistical analysis, since the same donors could not be followed over many years. In monozygotic twins, out-of-frame TCR alpha sharing was systematically underestimated by recombination models, although the models agreed with sharing between unrelated individuals. Invariant T cells such as MAIT and iNKT could partly confound zero-insertion analyses, though diverse VJ usage argued against this for most clonotypes.

To prepare the library, 5' RACE was applied. The run used an Illumina HiSeq 2000. A universal primer binding site was introduced by template switching, and a unique molecular identifier was present in the final cDNA, enabling accurate counting of TCR cDNA molecules. Specific primers in the conserved constant-segment region were used to synthesize first-strand cDNA for the TCR alpha and beta chains. To control for contamination, every cDNA library carried two barcodes: a SMART-Mk sample barcode plus Illumina barcodes. TruSeq adapter sequences along with Illumina sample barcodes were introduced in two successive PCR steps. The Illumina HiSeq platform was used with custom primers to sequence TCR alpha and beta cDNA libraries. As for the original processing: MiGEC was used to process raw reads and extract unique molecular identifiers, and MiXCR was used to find CDR3 positions. Recombination models were inferred per individual with the repgenHMM and IGoR tools using an EM algorithm. Shared clonotypes were analyzed with the tcR package in R, and sharing was normalized by the product of cloneset sizes. Out-of-frame nonproductive sequences were analyzed to study raw recombination free of thymic and clonal selection effects. Using fastp at Q25 and MiXCR, TCRdb reprocessed the public reads and kept productive beta chains. Rows matching on CDR3 protein sequence are summarized as one entry with the most common DNA and genes. TCRdb's processing, not the authors', yielded these V and J calls. For this sample there are approximately 530,000 distinct CDR3 sequences; approximately 20% appear just once. Around 0.48% of the sample goes to the ten largest clones.

The data were also submitted as part of a second study, on yellow fever vaccine responses in identical twins. The second paper states: The authors reported that the T cell response to vaccination in identical twins appeared partly convergent and partly personalized. In identical twins, the study followed T cell clones that responded to the vaccine with precision.

The TCR comes from a woman under 30 in good health. Sequencing was carried out using CD4+ T cells sorted from blood.

The DNA is TGTGCCAGCAGTTACGGGACACCCTTCAACACCGGGGAGCTGTTTTTT. Translated, it reads CASSYGTPFNTGELFF. This receptor chain uses TRBV6-5 and TRBJ2-2, with TRBD1 tentatively as D gene (6 bases match). The CDR3 goes from the cysteine to the phenylalanine over 16 residues. Of all the DNA, just the CDR3 is kept, 48 bases in frame from base 1. Trimming removed 2 bases from V and 2 bases from J, leaving 12 bases between the germline ends. The CDR1 and CDR2 encoded by the germline V gene are MNHEY and SVGAGI.